This T cell receptor (beta chain) was obtained from a study of blood T cell repertoires in COVID-19. Study as a whole: Acute and convalescent COVID-19 samples came from the United States, Italy and Spain. From T cells, B-cell-depleted T cells, or PBMCs came the material, which was cDNA or gDNA.

Looked up from germline, CDR1 is WNHNN and CDR2 is SYGVQD (reference sequence). The CDR3 is 15 residues long. Germline trimming cut 3 bases from V and 4 bases from J; bases unmatched to any gene: 6. Recruitment covered roughly 22 US areas and drew participants whose ages spanned about 18 to 95 years. Authors' analysis steps: Amplification of reference gene primers was used by the study to estimate nucleated cell counts. Clones were read by immunoSEQ multiplex PCR, and TCRdb kept only the in-frame ones, dropping some. V and J calls plus clone size are reproduced from that table; the DNA served to infer D and trimming. The repertoire holds approximately 290,000 clones, with around 91% as singletons.

The receptor was isolated from a woman under 30 with acute COVID-19. Sequenced input: PBMCs or T cells enriched from blood (not recorded which). The rearrangement joins TRBV10-1 to TRBJ1-1, with 9 bases matching TRBD1. This CDR3 is CASSETGTGTTEAFF. CDR3 bases: TGCGCCAGCAGTGAAACTGGGACAGGGACCACTGAAGCTTTCTTT.